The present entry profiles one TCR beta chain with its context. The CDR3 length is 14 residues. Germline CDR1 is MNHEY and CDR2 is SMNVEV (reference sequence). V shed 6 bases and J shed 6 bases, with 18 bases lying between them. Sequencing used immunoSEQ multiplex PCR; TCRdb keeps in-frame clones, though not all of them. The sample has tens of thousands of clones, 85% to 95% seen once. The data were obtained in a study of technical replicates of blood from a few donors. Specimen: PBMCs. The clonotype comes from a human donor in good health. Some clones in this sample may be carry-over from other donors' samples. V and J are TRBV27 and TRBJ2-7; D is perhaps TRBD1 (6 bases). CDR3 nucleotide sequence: TGTGCCAGCAGACAGGGCTCGGGCATCCGCGAGCAGTACTTC. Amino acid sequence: CASRQGSGIREQYF.